The 9 T cell receptor beta chains given below trace back to one sample, sequenced in a study of T cell responses to AZD1222 COVID-19 vaccine. The method was immunoSEQ multiplex PCR; TCRdb's version includes in-frame clones alone and lacks a portion of them. The sample yields 99,000 or so clones, roughly 86% seen once. Sequences were derived from peripheral blood, sampled 28 days after the second dose of the MenACWY control vaccine. The receptors stem from an adult who received the MenACWY meningococcal vaccine as a control.

The V gene is TRBV18, the J gene TRBJ2-2; D remains unclear. CDR1 is KGHSH, CDR2 LQKENI, per germline. Trimming removed 1 base from V and 3 bases from J, with 6 bases in between. This CDR3 region has 14 residues. CDR3 bases: TGTGCCAGCTCACCACTTTCGGACACCGGGGAGCTGTTTTTT. Translated: CASSPLSDTGELFF.

The chain is built from TRBV5-4 and TRBJ2-3; 14 nucleotides line up with TRBD2. CDR3 size: 17 residues. CDR1 SGHNT and CDR2 YYREEE come from the germline V gene (reference sequence). V trimming: 4 bases; J trimming: 5 bases; junction bases outside the gene matches: 9. The CDR3 bases are TGTGCCAGCAGCCTAGGGACTAGCGGGGGAGGGAGAGATACGCAGTATTTT. The encoded protein is CASSLGTSGGGRDTQYF.

The sample holds a few counts of this clone. The J gene is TRBJ2-7, the V gene TRBV2; D perhaps matches TRBD2 (6 bases). Trimming pared 4 bases from V and 6 bases from J, leaving 10 bases between. Germline V gives CDR1 SNHLY, CDR2 FYNNEI. The CDR3 has 12 residues. CDR3: CASSVGGFEQYF. CDR3 nucleotides: TGTGCCAGCAGTGTTGGAGGGTTCGAGCAGTACTTC.

This rearrangement joins TRBV4-1 to TRBJ1-1; unclear D gene. V lost 0 bases, J lost 0 bases, and 8 bases lay in between. The CDR3 runs 15 residues. Germline V gene lookup returns CDR1 MGHRA and CDR2 YSYEKL. CDR3 coding DNA: TGCGCCAGCAGCCAAGACCTATCAGTGAACACTGAAGCTTTCTTT. Translating it yields CASSQDLSVNTEAFF.

V usage is TRBV29-1 and J usage is TRBJ2-5, with 10 bases that match TRBD1. The CDR3 is 14 residues long. Unmatched junction bases numbered 2, after V lost 3 bases and J lost 1 base. Per the germline V gene, CDR1 is SQVTM and CDR2 is ANQGSEA. CDR3 amino acids: CSVEGDRGQETQYF. Here the CDR3 DNA reads TGCAGCGTTGAGGGGGACAGGGGCCAAGAGACCCAGTACTTC.

This chain links TRBV7-2 with TRBJ2-5; TRBD1 matches at 11 bases. Trimming at V came to 1 base and at J to 3 bases, leaving 1 base not matched to a gene. Germline V gives CDR1 SGHTA, CDR2 FQGNSA. The CDR3 spans 15 residues. The CDR3 DNA reads as TGTGCCAGCAGCTTAGGGACAGGGGGCAAAGAGACCCAGTACTTC. This sequence encodes CASSLGTGGKETQYF.

This rearrangement joins TRBV5-5 to TRBJ2-7; 12 nucleotides align to TRBD2. With 4 bases clipped from V and 0 bases from J, the junction kept 5 bases outside the gene matches. The CDR3 is 16 amino acids. Germline CDR1 is SGHKS and CDR2 is YYEKEE (reference sequence). CDR3 amino acids: CASSQRLAGASYEQYF. CDR3 DNA sequence: TGTGCCAGCAGCCAGAGACTAGCGGGGGCCTCCTACGAGCAGTACTTC.

This clone was recorded a few times. The rearrangement links TRBV27 to TRBJ1-1; no definite D call. V gave up 2 bases and J gave up 1 base, with 8 bases separating them. The germline V gene encodes CDR1 MNHEY and CDR2 SMNVEV (reference sequence). This CDR3 is 14 amino acids long. The CDR3 DNA reads TGTGCCAGCAGTTTAAGTAGCCAGAACACTGAAGCTTTCTTT. This encodes CASSLSSQNTEAFF.

This clone was counted only a few times. The CDR3 bases are TGTGCCAGCGCCCCGGGGGCCAGCTCCTACGAGCAGTACTTC. Encoded protein: CASAPGASSYEQYF. The chain is built from TRBV5-6 and TRBJ2-7; D is tentatively TRBD1 or TRBD2 (6 bases each). CDR1 and CDR2 from the germline V gene are SGHDT and YYEEEE. The V end lost 7 bases, the J end lost 0 bases, and 14 bases lay between the germline ends. The CDR3 runs 14 residues. Looking up the rest from reference TRBV5-6 and TRBJ2-7 gives the full variable domain: DAGVTQSPTHLIKTRGQQVTLRCSPKSGHDTVSWYQQALGQGPQFIFQYYEEEERQRGNFPDRFSGHQFPNYSSELNVNALLLGDSALYLCASAPGASSYEQYFGPGTRLTVT.